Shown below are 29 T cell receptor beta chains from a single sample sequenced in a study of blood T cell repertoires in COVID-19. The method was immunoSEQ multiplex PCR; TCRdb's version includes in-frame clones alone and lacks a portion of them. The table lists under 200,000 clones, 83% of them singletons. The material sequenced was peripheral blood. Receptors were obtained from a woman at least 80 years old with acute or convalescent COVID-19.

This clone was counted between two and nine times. The CDR3 DNA is TGTGCCACCAGCTCGACAGGGGTGACTGAAGCTTTCTTT. It specifies CATSSTGVTEAFF. The chain joins TRBV15 to TRBJ1-1; 8 nucleotides align to TRBD1. This CDR3 spans 13 amino acids. V shed 5 bases and J 5 bases; nucleotides not matched to a gene: 4. The germline V gene has CDR1 LNHNV and CDR2 YYDKDF (reference sequence).

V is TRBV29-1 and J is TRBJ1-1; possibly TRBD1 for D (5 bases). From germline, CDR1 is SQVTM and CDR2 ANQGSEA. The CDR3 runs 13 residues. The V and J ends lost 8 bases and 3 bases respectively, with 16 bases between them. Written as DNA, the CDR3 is TGCAGCTCCATGCTGGGACTACACACTGAAGCTTTCTTT. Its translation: CSSMLGLHTEAFF.

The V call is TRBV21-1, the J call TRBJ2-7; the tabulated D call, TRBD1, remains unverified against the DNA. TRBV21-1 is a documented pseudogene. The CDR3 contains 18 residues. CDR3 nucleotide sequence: TGTGCCAGCACTGACACGGGACAGGGGAGTCAGGGTCTTGACGAGCAGTACTTC. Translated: CASTDTGQGSQGLDEQYF.

The CDR3 is CASSLGGQGEGEQYF. DNA of the CDR3: TGTGCCAGCAGCTTAGGAGGACAGGGAGAAGGCGAGCAGTACTTC. This sequence joins TRBV5-4 and TRBJ2-7, with 8 positions matching TRBD1. The V and J ends lost 2 bases and 6 bases, in that order; junction bases with no gene match: 10. This CDR3 has 15 residues. Germline V CDR1 and CDR2: SGHNT, YYREEE (reference sequence). Based on the CDR3 plus reference TRBV5-4 and TRBJ2-7, the full variable domain is ETGVTQSPTHLIKTRGQQVTLRCSSQSGHNTVSWYQQALGQGPQFIFQYYREEENGRGNFPPRFSGLQFPNYSSELNVNALELDDSALYLCASSLGGQGEGEQYFGPGTRLTVT.

For the CDR3, the DNA is TGTGCCAGTAGTCCGAGGACAGGAGCCTACAATGAGCAGTTCTTC. Its protein is CASSPRTGAYNEQFF. The rearrangement uses TRBV19 and TRBJ2-1, with TRBD1 matching over 7 bases. The germline V gene encodes CDR1 LNHDA and CDR2 SQIVND (reference sequence). The V gene end was trimmed by 5 bases and the J gene end by 2 bases; junction bases not matched to a gene: 6. The CDR3 has 15 amino acids. The variable domain in full, completed from reference TRBV19 and TRBJ2-1, reads DGGITQSPKYLFRKEGQNVTLSCEQNLNHDAMYWYRQDPGQGLRLIYYSQIVNDFQKGDIAEGYSVSREKKESFPLTVTSAQKNPTAFYLCASSPRTGAYNEQFFGPGTRLTVL.

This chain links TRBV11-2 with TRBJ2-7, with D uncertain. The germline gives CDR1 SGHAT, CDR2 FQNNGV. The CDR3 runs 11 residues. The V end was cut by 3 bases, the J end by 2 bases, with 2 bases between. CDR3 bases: TGTGCCAGCAGCTTCACCTACGAGCAGTACTTC. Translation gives CASSFTYEQYF.

CDR3 protein: CASSLLSGGHTDTQYF. The CDR3 DNA reads TGTGCCAGCAGCTTATTAAGCGGGGGCCACACAGATACGCAGTATTTT. This chain links TRBV11-1 with TRBJ2-3; TRBD2 matches at 8 bases. CDR1 and CDR2 from the germline V gene are SGHAT and FQDESV (reference sequence). This CDR3 region has 16 residues. The ends lost 2 bases at V and 2 bases at J; junction bases unmatched: 6. The full variable domain, its missing parts supplied by reference TRBV11-1 and TRBJ2-3, is EAEVAQSPRYKITEKSQAVAFWCDPISGHATLYWYRQILGQGPELLVQFQDESVVDDSQLPKDRFSAERLKGVDSTLKIQPAELGDSAMYLCASSLLSGGHTDTQYFGPGTRLTVL.

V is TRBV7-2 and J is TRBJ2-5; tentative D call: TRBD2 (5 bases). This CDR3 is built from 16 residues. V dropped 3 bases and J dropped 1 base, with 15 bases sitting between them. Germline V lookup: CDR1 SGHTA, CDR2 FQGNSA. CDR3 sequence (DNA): TGTGCCAGCAGCTTTACTAGACACCCACTCCAAGAGACCCAGTACTTC. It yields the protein CASSFTRHPLQETQYF. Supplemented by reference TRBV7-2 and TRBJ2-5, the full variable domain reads GAGVSQSPSNKVTEKGKDVELRCDPISGHTALYWYRQSLGQGLEFLIYFQGNSAPDKSGLPSDRFSAERTGGSVSTLTIQRTQQEDSAVYLCASSFTRHPLQETQYFGPGTRLLVL.

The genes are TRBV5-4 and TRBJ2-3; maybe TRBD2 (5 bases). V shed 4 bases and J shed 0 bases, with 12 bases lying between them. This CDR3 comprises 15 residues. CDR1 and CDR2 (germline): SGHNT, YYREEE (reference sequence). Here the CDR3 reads CASSADFSSTDTQYF. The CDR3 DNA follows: TGTGCCAGCAGCGCGGACTTTTCTAGCACAGATACGCAGTATTTT.

In nucleotides, the CDR3 is TGTGCCAGCAGCCTGACAGATACCGAAGCTTTCTTT. Translated: CASSLTDTEAFF. The chain couples TRBV6-5 to TRBJ1-1; D is possibly TRBD1 (5 bases). The V and J ends lost 6 bases and 8 bases respectively, with 13 bases between them. The germline V gene encodes CDR1 MNHEY and CDR2 SVGAGI. This CDR3 contains 12 residues.

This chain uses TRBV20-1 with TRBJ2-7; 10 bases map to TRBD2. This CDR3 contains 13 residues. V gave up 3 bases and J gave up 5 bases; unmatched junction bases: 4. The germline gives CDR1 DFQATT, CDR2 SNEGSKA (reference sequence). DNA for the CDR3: TGCAGTGCTAGTCTAGCGGGAGTAGACGAGCAGTACTTC. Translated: CSASLAGVDEQYF.

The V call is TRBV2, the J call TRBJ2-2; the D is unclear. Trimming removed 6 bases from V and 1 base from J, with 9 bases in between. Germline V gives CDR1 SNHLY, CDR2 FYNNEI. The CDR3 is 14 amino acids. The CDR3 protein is CASRAAVNTGELFF. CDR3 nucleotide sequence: TGTGCCAGCAGGGCGGCAGTGAACACCGGGGAGCTGTTTTTT.

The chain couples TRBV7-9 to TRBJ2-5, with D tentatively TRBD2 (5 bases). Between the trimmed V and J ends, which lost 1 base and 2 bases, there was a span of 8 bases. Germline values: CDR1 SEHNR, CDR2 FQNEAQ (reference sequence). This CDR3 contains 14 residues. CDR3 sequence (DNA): TGTGCCAGCAGCTTAGAGCGGCGACAAGAGACCCAGTACTTC. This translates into CASSLERRQETQYF.

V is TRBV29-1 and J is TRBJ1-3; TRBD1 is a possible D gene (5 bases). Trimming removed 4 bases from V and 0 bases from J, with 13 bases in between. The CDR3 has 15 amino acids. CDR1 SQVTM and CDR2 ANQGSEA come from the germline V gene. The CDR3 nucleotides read TGCAGCGTTGGGACACACGGGAGCTCTGGAAACACCATATATTTT. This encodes CSVGTHGSSGNTIYF.

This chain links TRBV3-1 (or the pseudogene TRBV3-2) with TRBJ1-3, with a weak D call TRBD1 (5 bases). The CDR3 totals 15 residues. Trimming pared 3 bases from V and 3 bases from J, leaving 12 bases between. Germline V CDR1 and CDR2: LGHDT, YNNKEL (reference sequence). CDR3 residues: CASSQLGGSGNTIYF. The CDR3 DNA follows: TGTGCCAGCAGCCAGCTGGGGGGTAGTGGAAACACCATATATTTT.

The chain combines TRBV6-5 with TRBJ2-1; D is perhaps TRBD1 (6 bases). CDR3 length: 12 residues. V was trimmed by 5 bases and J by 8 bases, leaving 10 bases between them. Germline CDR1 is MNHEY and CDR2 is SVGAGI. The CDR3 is CASSTQGDEQFF. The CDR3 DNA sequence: TGTGCCAGCAGTACACAGGGAGATGAGCAGTTCTTC.

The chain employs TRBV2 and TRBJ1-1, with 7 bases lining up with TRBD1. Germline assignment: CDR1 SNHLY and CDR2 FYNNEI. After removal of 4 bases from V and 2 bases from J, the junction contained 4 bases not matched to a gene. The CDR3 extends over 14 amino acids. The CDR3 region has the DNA TGTGCCAGCAGTGGCGACAGGGTAAACACTGAAGCTTTCTTT. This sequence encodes CASSGDRVNTEAFF.

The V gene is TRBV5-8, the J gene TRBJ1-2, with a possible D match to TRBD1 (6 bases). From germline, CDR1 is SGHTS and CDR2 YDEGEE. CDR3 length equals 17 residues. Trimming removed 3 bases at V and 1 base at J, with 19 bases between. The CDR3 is CASSSHRQARHNYGYTF. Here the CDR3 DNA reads TGTGCCAGCAGCTCCCACCGACAGGCCCGTCATAACTATGGCTACACCTTC.

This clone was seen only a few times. The CDR3 sequence is CAWSVERTSVTYEQYF. The CDR3 nucleotides are TGTGCCTGGAGTGTAGAAAGGACTAGCGTTACCTACGAGCAGTACTTC. J is TRBJ2-7 and V is TRBV30, with 9 nucleotides matching TRBD2. This CDR3 is built from 16 residues. V lost 0 bases and J lost 2; bases outside the gene matches: 8. CDR1 is GTSNPN, CDR2 SVGIG, per germline (reference sequence).

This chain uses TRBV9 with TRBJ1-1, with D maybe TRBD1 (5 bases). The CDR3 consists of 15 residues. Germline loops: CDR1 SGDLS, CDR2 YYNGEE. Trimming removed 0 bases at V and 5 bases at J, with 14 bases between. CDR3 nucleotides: TGTGCCAGCAGCGTAGCTGACGGGGGGAGTACTGAAGCTTTCTTT. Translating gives CASSVADGGSTEAFF.

Written as DNA, the CDR3 is TGTGCCAGCAGCGGACAGCCCTACTTCTACGAGCAGTACTTC. It is translated as CASSGQPYFYEQYF. The chain recombines TRBV27 with TRBJ2-7; maybe TRBD1 (6 bases). Per the germline V gene, CDR1 is MNHEY and CDR2 is SMNVEV (reference sequence). Between the trimmed V and J ends, which lost 6 bases and 3 bases, there was a span of 15 bases. This CDR3 region has 14 residues.

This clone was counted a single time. The CDR3: CASSSGGLDTQYF. CDR3 DNA: TGTGCCAGCAGTTCAGGGGGTTTAGATACGCAGTATTTT. The rearrangement joins TRBV6-2 or TRBV6-3 to TRBJ2-3, with 7 bases identical to TRBD1. Germline assignment: CDR1 MNHEY and CDR2 SVGEGT. Trimming removed 4 bases from V and 5 bases from J; junction bases left unmatched: 3. CDR3 length: 13 residues.

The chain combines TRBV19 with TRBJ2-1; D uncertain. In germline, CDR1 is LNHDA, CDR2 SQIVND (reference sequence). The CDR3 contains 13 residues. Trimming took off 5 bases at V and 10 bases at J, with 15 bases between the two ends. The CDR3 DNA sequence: TGTGCCAGTAGTTCTACTACTACTCGGGAGCAGTTCTTC. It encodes CASSSTTTREQFF.

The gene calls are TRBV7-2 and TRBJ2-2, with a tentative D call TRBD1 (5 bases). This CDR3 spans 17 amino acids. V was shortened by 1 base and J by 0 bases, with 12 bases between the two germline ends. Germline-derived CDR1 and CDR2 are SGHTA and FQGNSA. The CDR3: CASSLDAQGSNTGELFF. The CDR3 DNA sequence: TGTGCCAGCAGCTTAGATGCCCAGGGTTCGAACACCGGGGAGCTGTTTTTT.

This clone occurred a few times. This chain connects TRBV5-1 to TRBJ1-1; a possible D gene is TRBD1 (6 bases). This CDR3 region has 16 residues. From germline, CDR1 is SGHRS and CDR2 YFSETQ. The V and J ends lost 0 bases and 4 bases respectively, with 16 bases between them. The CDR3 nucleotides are TGCGCCAGCAGCTTGGATCAGTTAATAGGGGGCACTGAAGCTTTCTTT. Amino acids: CASSLDQLIGGTEAFF.

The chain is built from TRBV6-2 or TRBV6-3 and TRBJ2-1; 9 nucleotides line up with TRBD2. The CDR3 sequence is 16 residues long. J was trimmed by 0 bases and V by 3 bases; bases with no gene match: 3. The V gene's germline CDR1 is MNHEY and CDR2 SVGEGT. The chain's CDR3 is CASSYSGRDSYNEQFF. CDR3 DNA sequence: TGTGCCAGCAGTTATAGCGGGAGAGACTCCTACAATGAGCAGTTCTTC.

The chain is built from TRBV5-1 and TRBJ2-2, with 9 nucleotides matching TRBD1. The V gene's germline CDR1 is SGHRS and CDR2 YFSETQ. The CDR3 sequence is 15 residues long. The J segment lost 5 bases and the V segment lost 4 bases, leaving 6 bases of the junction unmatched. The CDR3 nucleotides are TGCGCCAGCAGCGCTGGGACAGGGCGGACCGGGGAGCTGTTTTTT. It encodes CASSAGTGRTGELFF.

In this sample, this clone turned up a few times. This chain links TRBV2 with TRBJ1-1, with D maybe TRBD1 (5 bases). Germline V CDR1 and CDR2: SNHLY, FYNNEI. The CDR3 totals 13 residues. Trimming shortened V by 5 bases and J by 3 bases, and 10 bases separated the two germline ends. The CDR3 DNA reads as TGTGCCAGCAGTCCTATGGGGCACACTGAAGCTTTCTTT. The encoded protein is CASSPMGHTEAFF.

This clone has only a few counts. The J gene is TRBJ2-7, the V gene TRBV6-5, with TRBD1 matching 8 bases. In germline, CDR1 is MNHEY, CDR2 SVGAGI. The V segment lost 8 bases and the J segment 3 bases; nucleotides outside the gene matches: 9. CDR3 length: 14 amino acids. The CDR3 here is CASSTYGQGYEQYF. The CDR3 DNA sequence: TGTGCCAGCTCTACCTATGGACAGGGCTACGAGCAGTACTTC.